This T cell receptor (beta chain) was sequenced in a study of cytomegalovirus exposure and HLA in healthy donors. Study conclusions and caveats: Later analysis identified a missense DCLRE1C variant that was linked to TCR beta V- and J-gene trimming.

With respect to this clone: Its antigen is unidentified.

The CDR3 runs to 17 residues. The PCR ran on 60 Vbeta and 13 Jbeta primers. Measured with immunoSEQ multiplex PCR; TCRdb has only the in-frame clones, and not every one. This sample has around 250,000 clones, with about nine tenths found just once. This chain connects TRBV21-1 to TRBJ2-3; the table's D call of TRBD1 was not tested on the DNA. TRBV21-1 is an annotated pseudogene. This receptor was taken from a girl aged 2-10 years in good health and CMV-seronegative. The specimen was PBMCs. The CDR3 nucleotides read TGTGCCAGCAGCATTGCTATGGCAGGGCGAAGCACAGATACGCAGTATTTT. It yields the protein CASSIAMAGRSTDTQYF.